A selection of T cell receptor beta chains follows, all from one sample in a study of blood T cells in healthy people across ages. MiXCR, applied by TCRdb to the 5' RACE reads, yields one record per CDR3 protein. In the table there are about 640,000 distinct CDR3 sequences, approximately 50% of which are singletons. Sequenced material: blood. All receptors come from a man in his 60s in good health. Both conserved end residues are part of each CDR3. The D gene is left open where the match is weak. Clone size appears in some rows only: once, few, many, or a class for an expanded clone.

.	TRBD2	TRBV20-1	TRBJ2-7	TGCAGTGGCCGACCGGGACTAGCGTTCTACGAGCAGTACTTC	CSGRPGLAFYEQYF
.	.	TRBV10-3	TRBJ1-4	TGTGCCATCAGTGACGACCTTGGGGAAAAACTGTTTTTT	CAISDDLGEKLFF
.	.	TRBV5-1	TRBJ2-5	TGCGCCAGCAGCTTGGCCGGGCAGGACAGCCAAGAGACCCAGTACTTC	CASSLAGQDSQETQYF
.	.	TRBV12-3/TRBV12-4	TRBJ2-5	TGTGCCAGCAGAGCCAGGGTTGAGGGAGAGACCCAGTACTTC	CASRARVEGETQYF
.	TRBD1	TRBV9	TRBJ2-6	TGTGCCAGCAGCGTAGAGTCAGGGGGCGCCTCTGGGGCCAACGTCCTGACTTTC	CASSVESGGASGANVLTF
.	.	TRBV9	TRBJ2-2	TGTGCCAGCAGCGTAACTGGTATCGGGGAGCTGTTTTTT	CASSVTGIGELFF
.	.	TRBV27	TRBJ2-7	TGTGCCAGCAGTCGCCCGGGCCAGCAGGGGACCTACGAGCAGTACTTC	CASSRPGQQGTYEQYF
.	TRBD2	TRBV5-4	TRBJ2-2	TGTGCCAGCAGACCTAGCGGGGGCATCACCGGGGAGCTGTTTTTT	CASRPSGGITGELFF
.	TRBD1	TRBV20-1	TRBJ2-5	TGCAGTGCTAGAGCCCTAGACAGGGCCCCTGGGACCCAGTACTTC	CSARALDRAPGTQYF
.	.	TRBV20-1	TRBJ1-2	TGCAGTGCTAGTCGTGTCATGAATGGCTACACCTTC	CSASRVMNGYTF
.	TRBD2	TRBV4-2	TRBJ2-1	TGTGCCAGCAGCCAAGAGTTCGGCGCGGGGGGTACCGGGGAGCAGTTCTTC	CASSQEFGAGGTGEQFF
few	TRBD2	TRBV9	TRBJ2-5	TGTGCCAGCAGCGCAAGGAGGGGACTAGCGGGGGGGACCCAGTACTTC	CASSARRGLAGGTQYF
.	TRBD2	TRBV25-1	TRBJ2-7	TGTGTCAGCAGTGAACGGCTAGCGGGGTTGGCCCAGTACTTC	CVSSERLAGLAQYF
.	TRBD2	TRBV7-9	TRBJ2-3	TGTGCCAGCAGCCCCCGTCGCGGGGGGAACACAGATACGCAGTATTTT	CASSPRRGGNTDTQYF
.	TRBD1	TRBV7-9	TRBJ2-1	TGTGCCAGCAGCCCCAGCCTGACAGGGGCCTACAATGAGCAGTTCTTC	CASSPSLTGAYNEQFF
few	.	TRBV9	TRBJ2-5	TGTGCCAGCAGCGTAGAGGGTAACCAAGAGACCCAGTACTTC	CASSVEGNQETQYF
few	TRBD2	TRBV25-1	TRBJ2-7	TGTGCCAGCACCCGGACTAGGAGTTACGAGCAGTACTTC	CASTRTRSYEQYF
.	TRBD1	TRBV29-1	TRBJ2-5	TGCAGCGTTCAGGCGGGACAGGGGGTCGAGACCCAGTACTTC	CSVQAGQGVETQYF
.	TRBD1	TRBV5-1	TRBJ2-3	TGCGCCAGCAGCGACCGGACAGGGGGCATGACAGATACGCAGTATTTT	CASSDRTGGMTDTQYF
once	.	TRBV7-3	TRBJ2-1	TGTGCCAGCAGCTTGACGGGAGCGGCGAATAATGAGCAGTTCTTC	CASSLTGAANNEQFF
few	.	TRBV20-1	TRBJ2-7	TGCAGTGCCGAGGGGCCAGGGGAAATCTACGAGCAGTACTTC	CSAEGPGEIYEQYF
.	TRBD1	TRBV9	TRBJ2-5	TGTGCCAGCAGCGGACAGGGGAAAAGTAGGGAGACCCAGTACTTC	CASSGQGKSRETQYF
few	.	TRBV10-3	TRBJ2-5	TGTGCCATCAGTGGAACCCAAGGGAGCTTGCGGGAGACCCAGTACTTC	CAISGTQGSLRETQYF
.	.	TRBV28	TRBJ1-1	TGTGCCAGCAGTTTATGGAACACTGAAGCTTTCTTT	CASSLWNTEAFF
.	.	TRBV28	TRBJ2-3	TGTGCCAGCAGTGTTCCCGGGACCTACTGGGATACGCAGTATTTT	CASSVPGTYWDTQYF
once	TRBD1	TRBV4-1	TRBJ1-6	TGCGCCAGCAGCCAACGTCGACAGGGGTCCCTCCACTTT	CASSQRRQGSLHF
.	.	TRBV12-3/TRBV12-4	TRBJ2-1	TGTGCCAGCAGTAAACCGGGACACAAAGACAATGAGCAGTTCTTC	CASSKPGHKDNEQFF
.	TRBD1	TRBV10-3	TRBJ2-7	TGTGCCATCAGTGAGCCCCGGGACAGTGTCTCCTACGAGCAGTACTTC	CAISEPRDSVSYEQYF
.	.	TRBV11-2	TRBJ1-1	TGTGCCAGCAGCCTCGACCCGGGGCGATACACTGAAGCTTTCTTT	CASSLDPGRYTEAFF
few	.	TRBV9	TRBJ2-5	TGTGCCAGCAGCGTAGCCCCACACAGGCAAGAGACCCAGTACTTC	CASSVAPHRQETQYF
.	TRBD1	TRBV28	TRBJ2-3	TGTGCCAGCAGTCGACGGACCGGGACAGGGTCCACAGATACGCAGTATTTT	CASSRRTGTGSTDTQYF
.	.	TRBV21-1	TRBJ1-2	TGTGCCAGCAGCAAAGCATTAAGGCGGGGGAACTATGGCTACACCTTC	CASSKALRRGNYGYTF
.	.	TRBV29-1	TRBJ2-3	TGCAGCGTTGAACCGCAGGGACCAGATACGCAGTATTTT	CSVEPQGPDTQYF
.	.	TRBV6-2/TRBV6-3	TRBJ2-3	TGTGCCAGCGCTTGGGATACGCAGTATTTT	CASAWDTQYF
.	TRBD2	TRBV14	TRBJ2-1	TGTGCCAGCAGCCAAGTGGCGGGGGGTGGCAATGAGCAGTTCTTC	CASSQVAGGGNEQFF
.	.	TRBV6-1	TRBJ1-2	TGTGCCAGCAGGGACAGCTTCTATGGCTACACCTTC	CASRDSFYGYTF
.	.	TRBV3-1	TRBJ2-4	TGTGCCAGCAGCCGATCGGGGGCCAAAAACATTCAGTACTTC	CASSRSGAKNIQYF
.	.	TRBV20-1	TRBJ1-4	TGCAGTGCGCAGGTGGCTAATGAAAAACTGTTTTTT	CSAQVANEKLFF
.	TRBD2	TRBV2	TRBJ2-3	TGTGCCAGCAGGTCCCGTAGCGGGGGGCCCACAGATACGCAGTATTTT	CASRSRSGGPTDTQYF
few	.	TRBV20-1	TRBJ2-7	TGCAGTGCTAGGTACGGACATGTCTACGAGCAGTACTTC	CSARYGHVYEQYF
.	.	TRBV7-2	TRBJ2-3	TGTGCCAGCAGCTTAACAGGACACGTCACAGATACGCAGTATTTT	CASSLTGHVTDTQYF
.	TRBD1	TRBV28	TRBJ2-1	TGTGCCAGCAGTTCAGGTGAGGCAGGGGGAACGACACACAATGAGCAGTTCTTC	CASSSGEAGGTTHNEQFF
few	TRBD2	TRBV7-2	TRBJ2-3	TGTGCCAGCAGCGCGACTAGCGGTAACACAGATACGCAGTATTTT	CASSATSGNTDTQYF
few	.	TRBV12-3/TRBV12-4	TRBJ2-7	TGTGCCAGCAGCCCCGGTGGCCGATACGAGCAGTACTTC	CASSPGGRYEQYF
.	.	TRBV10-3	TRBJ2-1	TGTGCCATCAGGCGGGACTCCAATTACAATGAGCAGTTCTTC	CAIRRDSNYNEQFF
.	.	TRBV28	TRBJ2-1	TGTGCCAGCAGTTTAGAGGTTGGCGAGCAGTTCTTC	CASSLEVGEQFF
few	TRBD1	TRBV29-1	TRBJ1-2	TGCAGCGCCAACATGGGACAGACCACCTATGGCTACACCTTC	CSANMGQTTYGYTF
.	.	TRBV3-1	TRBJ2-1	TGTGCCAGCAGCCAAGTACGGGGGACTCCCTACAATGAGCAGTTCTTC	CASSQVRGTPYNEQFF
.	TRBD2	TRBV20-1	TRBJ2-1	TGCAGTGCTAGTGGGGAAGCGGGGGGGTACAATGAGCAGTTCTTC	CSASGEAGGYNEQFF
.	.	TRBV10-3	TRBJ2-6	TGTGCCATCAGCCAAACAGGGCCTAGGGCCAACGTCCTGACTTTC	CAISQTGPRANVLTF
.	.	TRBV18	TRBJ2-7	TGTGCCAGCTCACCGACAGACGACTCCTACGAGCAGTACTTC	CASSPTDDSYEQYF
.	.	TRBV12-3/TRBV12-4	TRBJ2-7	TGTGCCAGCAGGGGTACAAGCTCCTACAATGAGCAGTACTTC	CASRGTSSYNEQYF
many	.	TRBV6-1	TRBJ2-5	TGTGCCAGCAGTGAACGGCAGGGTTCGTCAAGAGAGACCCAGTACTTC	CASSERQGSSRETQYF
.	.	TRBV11-2	TRBJ2-2	TGTGCCAGCCGGGCACAGCCTAACACCGGGGAGCTGTTTTTT	CASRAQPNTGELFF
many	.	TRBV29-1	TRBJ2-5	TGCAGCGCCGATCAGGGTAGAGAGACCCAGTACTTC	CSADQGRETQYF
.	.	TRBV20-1	TRBJ2-5	TGCAGTGCCCAGGGCAGGCCCCAGCGGCAAGAGACCCAGTACTTT	CSAQGRPQRQETQYF
.	.	TRBV12-3/TRBV12-4	TRBJ2-3	TGTGCCAGCAGACCCGGGGTAGCGACGCCAGATACGCAGTATTTT	CASRPGVATPDTQYF